The entry below gives a single T cell receptor (beta chain) sequence along with its context. The antigen is unknown. This entry belongs to a study of T cell responses to AZD1222 COVID-19 vaccine. Looking at the study overall: Combined were second doses at about 4 or about 12 weeks. Study conclusions and caveats: Repertoire sampling happened only post peak T cell response. Spike-specific TCR breadth and depth both grew after two AZD1222 doses. Females made up more of the donors, who were largely white British, and clonal diversity may have come out too low.

The CDR3 is 13 amino acids. The V and J ends lost 0 bases and 6 bases respectively, with 7 bases between them. Per germline, CDR1 LGHDT and CDR2 YNNKEL (reference sequence). TCRdb's copy holds only in-frame clones and misses some; the assay was immunoSEQ multiplex PCR. The sample holds about 88,000 clones, 89% seen once. Specimen: peripheral blood, collected on day 0 of AZD1222 vaccination. The V call is TRBV3-1 (or the pseudogene TRBV3-2), the J call TRBJ2-3; D uncertain. The clonotype originates from an adult in good health. CDR3 protein: CASSQEGADTQYF. In DNA form, the CDR3 reads TGTGCCAGCAGCCAAGAAGGAGCGGATACGCAGTATTTT.